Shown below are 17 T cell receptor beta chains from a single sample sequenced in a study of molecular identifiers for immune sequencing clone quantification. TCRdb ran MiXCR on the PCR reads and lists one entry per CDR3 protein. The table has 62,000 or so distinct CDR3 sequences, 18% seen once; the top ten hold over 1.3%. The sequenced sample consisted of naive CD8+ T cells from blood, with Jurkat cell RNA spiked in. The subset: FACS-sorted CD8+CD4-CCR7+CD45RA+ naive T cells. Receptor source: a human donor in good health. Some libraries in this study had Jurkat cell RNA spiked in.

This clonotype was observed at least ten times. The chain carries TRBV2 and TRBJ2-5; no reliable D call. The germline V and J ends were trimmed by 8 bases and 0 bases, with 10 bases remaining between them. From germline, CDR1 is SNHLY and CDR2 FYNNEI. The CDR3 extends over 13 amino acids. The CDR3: CASQDPNQETQYF. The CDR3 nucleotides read TGTGCCAGCCAGGACCCGAACCAAGAGACCCAGTACTTC.

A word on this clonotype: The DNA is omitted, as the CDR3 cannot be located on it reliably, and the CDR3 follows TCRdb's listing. CDR3 amino acids: CSARDYPNYGCTF. This chain links TRBV20-1 with TRBJ1-2. The CDR3 is made up of 13 amino acids, end residues included. Germline V gene data show CDR1 as DFQATT and CDR2 as SNEGSKA (reference sequence).

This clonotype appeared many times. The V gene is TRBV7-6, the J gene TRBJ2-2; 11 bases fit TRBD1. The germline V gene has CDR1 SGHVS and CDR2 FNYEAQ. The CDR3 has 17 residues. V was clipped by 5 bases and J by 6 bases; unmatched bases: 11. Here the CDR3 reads CASSILPGQGASGELFF. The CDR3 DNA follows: TGTGCCAGCAGCATATTACCAGGACAGGGGGCTTCCGGGGAGCTGTTTTTT. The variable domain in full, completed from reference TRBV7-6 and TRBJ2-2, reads GAGVSQSPRYKVTKRGQDVALRCDPISGHVSLYWYRQALGQGPEFLTYFNYEAQQDKSGLPNDRFSAERPEGSISTLTIQRTEQRDSAMYRCASSILPGQGASGELFFGEGSRLTVL.

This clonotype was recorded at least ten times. The CDR3 region has the DNA TGTGCCAGCGGCCGGGCCGAGCAGTACTTC. Encoded protein: CASGRAEQYF. V is TRBV28 and J is TRBJ2-7; D is unclear. Germline lookup yields CDR1 MDHEN and CDR2 SYDVKM. The V and J ends lost 8 bases and 6 bases respectively, with 8 bases between them. The length of the CDR3 is 10 residues.

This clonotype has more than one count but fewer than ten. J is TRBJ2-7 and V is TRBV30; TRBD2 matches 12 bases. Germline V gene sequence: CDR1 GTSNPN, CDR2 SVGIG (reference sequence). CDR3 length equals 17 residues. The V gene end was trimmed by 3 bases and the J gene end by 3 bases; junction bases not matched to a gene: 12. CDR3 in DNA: TGTGCCTGGAGGGCTGGACTAGCGGGAACTTTGCTCTACGAGCAGTACTTC. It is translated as CAWRAGLAGTLLYEQYF.

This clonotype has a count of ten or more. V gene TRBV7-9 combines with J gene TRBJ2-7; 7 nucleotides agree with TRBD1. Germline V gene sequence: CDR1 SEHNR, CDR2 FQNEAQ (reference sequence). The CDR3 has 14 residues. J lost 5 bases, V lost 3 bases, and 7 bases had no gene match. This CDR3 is CASSFKGARDEQYF. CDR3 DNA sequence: TGTGCCAGCAGCTTTAAGGGGGCGCGGGACGAGCAGTACTTC. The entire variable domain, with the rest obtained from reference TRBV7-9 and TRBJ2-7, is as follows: DTGVSQNPRHKITKRGQNVTFRCDPISEHNRLYWYRQTLGQGPEFLTYFQNEAQLEKSRLLSDRFSAERPKGSFSTLEIQRTEQGDSAMYLCASSFKGARDEQYFGPGTRLTVT.

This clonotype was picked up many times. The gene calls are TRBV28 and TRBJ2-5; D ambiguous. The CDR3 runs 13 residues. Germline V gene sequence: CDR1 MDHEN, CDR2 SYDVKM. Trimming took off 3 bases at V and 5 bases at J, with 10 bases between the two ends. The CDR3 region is CASSFDMKETQYF. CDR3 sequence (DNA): TGTGCCAGCAGTTTCGATATGAAGGAGACCCAGTACTTC.

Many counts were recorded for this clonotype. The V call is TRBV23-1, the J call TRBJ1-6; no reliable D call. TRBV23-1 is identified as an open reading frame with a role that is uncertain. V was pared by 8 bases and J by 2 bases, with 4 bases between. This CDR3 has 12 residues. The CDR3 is CASATYNSPLHF. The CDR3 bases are TGCGCCAGCGCCACCTATAATTCACCCCTCCACTTT.

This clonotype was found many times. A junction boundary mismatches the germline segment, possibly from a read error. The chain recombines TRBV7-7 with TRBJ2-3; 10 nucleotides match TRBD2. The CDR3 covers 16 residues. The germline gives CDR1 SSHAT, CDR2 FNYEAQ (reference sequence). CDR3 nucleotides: TGTGCTAGCAGCTTAGGGACTAGCGTATCCACAGATACGCAGTATTTT. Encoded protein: CASSLGTSVSTDTQYF.

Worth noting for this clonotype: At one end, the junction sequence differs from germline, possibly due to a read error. The CDR3 bases are TGTGCCAGCACTCGGGAGATACAAGAGACCCGGTACTTC. It translates to CASTREIQETRYF. V usage is TRBV6-6 and J usage is TRBJ2-5; D might be TRBD2 (6 bases). The CDR3 loop spans 13 amino acids. Germline-derived CDR1 and CDR2 are MNHNY and SVGAGI (reference sequence).

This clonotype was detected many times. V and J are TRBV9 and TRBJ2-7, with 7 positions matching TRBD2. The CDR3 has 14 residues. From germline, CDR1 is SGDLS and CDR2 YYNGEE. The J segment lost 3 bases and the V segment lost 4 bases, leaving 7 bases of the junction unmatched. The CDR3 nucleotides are TGTGCCAGCAGCACGACTAGCCGGGACTACGAGCAGTACTTC. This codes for CASSTTSRDYEQYF. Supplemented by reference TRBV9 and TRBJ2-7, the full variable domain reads DSGVTQTPKHLITATGQRVTLRCSPRSGDLSVYWYQQSLDQGLQFLIQYYNGEERAKGNILERFSAQQFPDLHSELNLSSLELGDSALYFCASSTTSRDYEQYFGPGTRLTVT.

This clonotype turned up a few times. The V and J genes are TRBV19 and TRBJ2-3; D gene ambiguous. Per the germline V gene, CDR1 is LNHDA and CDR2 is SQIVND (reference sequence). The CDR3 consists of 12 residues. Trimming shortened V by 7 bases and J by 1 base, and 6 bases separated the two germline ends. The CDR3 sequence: CASNLGTDTQYF. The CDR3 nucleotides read TGTGCCAGTAATCTCGGCACAGATACGCAGTATTTT.

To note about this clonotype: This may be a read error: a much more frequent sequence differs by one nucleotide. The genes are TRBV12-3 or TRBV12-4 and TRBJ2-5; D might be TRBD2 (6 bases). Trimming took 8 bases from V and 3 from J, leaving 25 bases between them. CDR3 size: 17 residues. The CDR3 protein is CASSLPSVGGGKETQYF. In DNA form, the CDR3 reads TGTGCCAGCTCCCTTCCTAGCGTTGGGGGAGGTAAAGAGACCCAGTACTTC.

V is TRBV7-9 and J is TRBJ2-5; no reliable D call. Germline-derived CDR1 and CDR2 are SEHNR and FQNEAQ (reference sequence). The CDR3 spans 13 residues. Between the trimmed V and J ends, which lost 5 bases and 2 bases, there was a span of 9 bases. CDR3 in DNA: TGTGCCAGCAGCCCCTCGGGTCAAGAGACCCAGTACTTC. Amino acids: CASSPSGQETQYF.

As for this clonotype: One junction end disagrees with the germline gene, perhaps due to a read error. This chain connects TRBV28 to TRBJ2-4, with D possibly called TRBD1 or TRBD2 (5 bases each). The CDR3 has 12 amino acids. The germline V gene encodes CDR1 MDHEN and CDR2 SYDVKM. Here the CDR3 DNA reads TGTGCCAGCACTGGGACCGGGAACATTCAGCACTTC. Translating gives CASTGTGNIQHF.

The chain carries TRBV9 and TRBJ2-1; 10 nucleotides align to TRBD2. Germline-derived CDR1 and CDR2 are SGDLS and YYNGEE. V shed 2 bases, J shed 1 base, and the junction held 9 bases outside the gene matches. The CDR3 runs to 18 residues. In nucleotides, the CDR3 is TGTGCCAGCAGCGTTATAGGGACTAGCGCGTCGTCCTACAATGAGCAGTTCTTC. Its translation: CASSVIGTSASSYNEQFF.

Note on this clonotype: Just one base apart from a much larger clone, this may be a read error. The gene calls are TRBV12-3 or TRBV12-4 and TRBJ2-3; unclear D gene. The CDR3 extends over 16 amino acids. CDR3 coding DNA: TGTGCCAGCAGTTTAGCACGCGGATATGACACAGATACGCGGTATTTT. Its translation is CASSLARGYDTDTRYF.